These 19 T cell receptor beta chains originate from one sample sequenced in a study of blood T cell repertoires in COVID-19. Assay: immunoSEQ multiplex PCR; the TCRdb copy retains only in-frame clones and omits some. The data contain about 150,000 clones, 80% to 90% of them singletons. The sequencing sample was made of peripheral blood. Receptor source: a woman in her seventies with acute or convalescent COVID-19.

The chain uses TRBV5-8 and TRBJ2-5; D remains ambiguous. The germline CDR1 and CDR2 sequences are SGHTS and YDEGEE. The CDR3 covers 15 residues. V lost 0 bases and J lost 5, with 14 bases in between. This chain's CDR3 is CASSLVRRNKETQYF. The CDR3 bases are TGTGCCAGCAGCTTGGTACGGAGAAATAAGGAGACCCAGTACTTC.

This clone showed up just a few times. The rearrangement uses TRBV11-2 and TRBJ2-2; possible D gene TRBD1, 5 bases. The V gene's germline CDR1 is SGHAT and CDR2 FQNNGV. The CDR3 runs to 14 residues. V lost 3 bases, J lost 7 bases, and 12 bases lay in between. The CDR3 DNA follows: TGTGCCAGCAGCTTCATACAGGCTGGCGGGGAGCTGTTTTTT. It specifies CASSFIQAGGELFF.

The chain combines TRBV18 with TRBJ2-5; 9 bases line up with TRBD1. V gave up 4 bases and J gave up 3 bases; unmatched junction bases: 15. The CDR3 loop spans 18 amino acids. CDR1 and CDR2 (germline): KGHSH, LQKENI. The CDR3 bases are TGTGCCAGCTCACAACTACAGGGGGCCCAGCGGGTAGAAGAGACCCAGTACTTC. It translates to CASSQLQGAQRVEETQYF.

The V and J genes are TRBV19 and TRBJ1-1, with TRBD1 identical over 7 bases. There are 13 residues in the CDR3. Germline values: CDR1 LNHDA, CDR2 SQIVND (reference sequence). V trimming: 4 bases; J trimming: 1 base; junction bases outside the gene matches: 0. CDR3: CASSRTGNTEAFF. CDR3 sequence (DNA): TGTGCCAGTAGTAGGACAGGGAACACTGAAGCTTTCTTT.

V and J are TRBV5-1 and TRBJ2-1; 7 positions match TRBD2. Trimming took 10 bases from V and 2 from J; bases not matched to a gene: 6. The germline V gene encodes CDR1 SGHRS and CDR2 YFSETQ. The CDR3 length is 13 residues. The CDR3 DNA reads TGCGCCTCCCGGGGGGAGGCCTACAATGAGCAGTTCTTC. Amino acids: CASRGEAYNEQFF.

The CDR3 coding sequence is TGTGCCAGTAGGAGGGGGGGTTCCACTGAAGCTTTCTTT. Its protein is CASRRGGSTEAFF. The V call is TRBV19, the J call TRBJ1-1; D possibly corresponds to TRBD1 (6 bases). CDR3 length: 13 amino acids. CDR1 and CDR2 (germline): LNHDA, SQIVND (reference sequence). The ends were cut back, 6 bases at V and 4 bases at J, with 12 bases in the middle.

The chain couples TRBV27 to TRBJ1-2; tentatively, D is TRBD1 (6 bases). Trimming cost V 6 bases and J 8 bases, with 16 bases left between them. The CDR3 totals 13 residues. Germline lookup yields CDR1 MNHEY and CDR2 SMNVEV (reference sequence). The CDR3 nucleotides read TGTGCCAGCAGCCGGGGCAGGGGTGAAGGCTACACCTTC. This gives the protein CASSRGRGEGYTF.

This rearrangement joins TRBV11-1 to TRBJ1-1; no clear D. The CDR3 is 13 amino acids. The V end lost 5 bases, the J end lost 0 bases, and 7 bases lay between the germline ends. The germline V gene has CDR1 SGHAT and CDR2 FQDESV (reference sequence). The CDR3 sequence is CASSRHVNTEAFF. Written as DNA, the CDR3 is TGTGCCAGCAGCCGACATGTGAACACTGAAGCTTTCTTT.

V gene TRBV24-1 combines with J gene TRBJ2-5; D gene uncertain. The CDR3 totals 17 residues. Germline CDR1 is KGHDR and CDR2 is SFDVKD. V gave up 6 bases and J gave up 1 base, with 20 bases separating them. For the CDR3, the DNA is TGTGCCACCAGTTCTCCCTCAAACCCGACGGGCCAAGAGACCCAGTACTTC. Protein product: CATSSPSNPTGQETQYF.

The chain uses TRBV2 and TRBJ2-2; 7 bases are shared with TRBD1. The V gene's germline CDR1 is SNHLY and CDR2 FYNNEI. The CDR3 totals 15 residues. J lost 4 bases, V lost 3 bases, and 5 bases had no gene match. In nucleotides, the CDR3 is TGTGCCAGCAGTGAGACAGGGTACCTCACCGGGGAGCTGTTTTTT. It codes for CASSETGYLTGELFF.

To note about this clone: The same CDR3 also results from other DNA sequences found in this sample. The chain employs TRBV12-3 or TRBV12-4 and TRBJ1-2; possibly TRBD1 for D (6 bases). The CDR3 spans 13 residues. Trimming pared 6 bases from V and 4 bases from J, leaving 12 bases between. The CDR3 is CASSLDRSYGYTF. The CDR3 DNA is TGTGCCAGCAGCCTGGACAGATCCTATGGCTACACCTTC.

This clone was seen just once. V gene TRBV12-3 or TRBV12-4 combines with J gene TRBJ2-1; D is unclear. This CDR3 is 13 amino acids long. V gave up 6 bases and J gave up 7 bases, with 13 bases separating them. CDR3 coding DNA: TGTGCCAGCAGCCGCGTTGCGTCTAATGAGCAGTTCTTC. Protein: CASSRVASNEQFF.

This clone was counted once. The chain combines TRBV18 with TRBJ2-1; TRBD2 matches 8 bases. The CDR3 contains 17 residues. Losses at the gene ends were 1 base for V and 0 bases for J; bases not matched to a gene: 5. Germline CDR1 KGHSH, CDR2 LQKENI. Here the CDR3 DNA reads TGTGCCAGCTCACCACGGGGTAGCGGGGTCTCCTACAATGAGCAGTTCTTC. Its translation is CASSPRGSGVSYNEQFF.

This chain joins TRBV7-6 and TRBJ2-1; 10 nucleotides match TRBD2. The junction had 3 bases not matched to a gene; V was cut back by 1 base and J by 0 bases. CDR1 and CDR2 from the germline V gene are SGHVS and FNYEAQ. The CDR3 runs to 17 residues. The CDR3 nucleotides are TGTGCCAGCAGCTTAGTGGCTAGCGGGGGCTCCTACAATGAGCAGTTCTTC. It is translated as CASSLVASGGSYNEQFF. Complete variable domain (other parts from reference TRBV7-6 and TRBJ2-1): GAGVSQSPRYKVTKRGQDVALRCDPISGHVSLYWYRQALGQGPEFLTYFNYEAQQDKSGLPNDRFSAERPEGSISTLTIQRTEQRDSAMYRCASSLVASGGSYNEQFFGPGTRLTVL.

V usage is TRBV2 and J usage is TRBJ2-3, with D unresolved. Germline V gene lookup returns CDR1 SNHLY and CDR2 FYNNEI. This CDR3 is built from 14 residues. Trimming stripped 4 bases from V and 0 bases from J, with 8 bases between. CDR3 DNA: TGTGCCAGCAGTGTTCACAGAAGCACAGATACGCAGTATTTT. Translation gives CASSVHRSTDTQYF.

The CDR3 bases are TGTGCCAGCTCACCTCGGTTGGGACAGGGAGGTGGAAACACCATATATTTT. Encoded protein: CASSPRLGQGGGNTIYF. The J gene is TRBJ1-3, the V gene TRBV18; 9 positions match TRBD1. This CDR3 has 17 residues. Germline CDR1 KGHSH, CDR2 LQKENI. With 3 bases clipped from V and 3 bases from J, the junction kept 9 bases outside the gene matches. Filled out from reference TRBV18 and TRBJ1-3, the complete variable domain reads NAGVMQNPRHLVRRRGQEARLRCSPMKGHSHVYWYRQLPEEGLKFMVYLQKENIIDESGMPKERFSAEFPKEGPSILRIQQVVRGDSAAYFCASSPRLGQGGGNTIYFGEGSWLTVV.

This chain joins TRBV6-6 and TRBJ2-7; the D gene is possibly TRBD2 (6 bases). The V gene's germline CDR1 is MNHNY and CDR2 SVGAGI (reference sequence). V was shortened by 0 bases and J by 1 base, with 10 bases between the two germline ends. CDR3 length equals 15 residues. The CDR3 reads CASSYSAGPSYEQYV. Here the CDR3 DNA reads TGTGCCAGCAGTTACTCCGCGGGGCCGTCCTACGAGCAGTACGTC.

The J gene is TRBJ1-5, the V gene TRBV6-6, with TRBD1 matching over 7 bases. Germline V gives CDR1 MNHNY, CDR2 SVGAGI (reference sequence). The CDR3 loop spans 13 amino acids. Trimming removed 11 bases from V and 2 bases from J; junction bases left unmatched: 6. The CDR3 DNA reads as TGTGCCGAGAGTCAGGGGGGCAATCAGCCCCAGCATTTT. Residues: CAESQGGNQPQHF.

This sequence joins TRBV23-1 and TRBJ1-3; TRBD1 might be the D (6 bases). TRBV23-1 counts as an open reading frame of uncertain function. CDR3 size: 16 residues. V lost 0 bases and J lost 9, with 18 bases in between. The DNA for the CDR3 is TGCGCCAGCAGTCAATCGAAAACGGCAGGGGATCGCACCATATATTTT. This codes for CASSQSKTAGDRTIYF.